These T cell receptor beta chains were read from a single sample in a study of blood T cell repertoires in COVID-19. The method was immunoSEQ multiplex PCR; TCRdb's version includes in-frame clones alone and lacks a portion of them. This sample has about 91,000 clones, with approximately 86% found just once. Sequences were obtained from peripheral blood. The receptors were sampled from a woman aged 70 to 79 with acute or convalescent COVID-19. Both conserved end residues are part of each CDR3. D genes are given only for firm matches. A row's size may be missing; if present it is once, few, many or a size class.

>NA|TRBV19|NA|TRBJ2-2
TGTGCCAGTAGAAATGGACTAACCACCGGGGAGCTGTTTTTT
CASRNGLTTGELFF
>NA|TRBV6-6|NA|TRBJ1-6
TGTGCCAGCAGTTACGGAGAAGAAAATTCACCCCTCCACTTT
CASSYGEENSPLHF
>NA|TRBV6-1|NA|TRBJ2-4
TGTGCCAGCAGTGAAAGGAACAGGATACTAGCCAAAAACATTCAGTACTTC
CASSERNRILAKNIQYF
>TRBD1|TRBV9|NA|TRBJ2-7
TGTGCCAGCAGCGTAAGGGGGGACAGGGTGGCCTACGAGCAGTACTTC
CASSVRGDRVAYEQYF
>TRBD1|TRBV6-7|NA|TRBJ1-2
TGTGCCAGCAGTTATCCCCGACGGGACAGAGCCTATGGCTACACCTTC
CASSYPRRDRAYGYTF
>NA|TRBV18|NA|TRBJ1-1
TGTGCCAGCTCTCTGGCGGACAGTTCTGAAGCTTTCTTT
CASSLADSSEAFF
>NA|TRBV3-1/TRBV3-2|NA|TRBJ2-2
TGTGCCAGCAGCCGGGGGGGGCAGGTCCACCGGGAGCTGTTTTTT
CASSRGGQVHRELFF
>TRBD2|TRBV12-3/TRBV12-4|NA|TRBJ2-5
TGTGCCAGCAGCGGGACTAATATGGAGACCCAGTACTTC
CASSGTNMETQYF
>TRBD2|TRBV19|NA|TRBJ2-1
TGTGCCAGTAGCTCCTCTAGCGGGAGACCCAATGAGCAGTTCTTC
CASSSSSGRPNEQFF
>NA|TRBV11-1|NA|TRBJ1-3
TGTGCCAGCAGCTCACAGGGAATCACCTCTGGAAACACCATATATTTT
CASSSQGITSGNTIYF
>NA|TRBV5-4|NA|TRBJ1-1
TGTGCCAGCAGCTTGGGGGGGGGCTCGACTGAAGCTTTCTTT
CASSLGGGSTEAFF
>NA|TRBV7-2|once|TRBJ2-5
TGTGCCAGCAGCCCCAGGACGGTCGGAGGGGAGACCCAGTACTTC
CASSPRTVGGETQYF
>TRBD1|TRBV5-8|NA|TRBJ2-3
TGTGCCAGCACCTACGGGACAGGGAGCACAGATACGCAGTATTTT
CASTYGTGSTDTQYF
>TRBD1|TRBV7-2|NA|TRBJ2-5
TGTGCCAGCAGCTCCGGACAGGGGGGACAAGAGACCCAGTACTTC
CASSSGQGGQETQYF
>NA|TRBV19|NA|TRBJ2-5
TGTGCCAGTATCTCTCCGGACTTCAAGACCCAGTACTTC
CASISPDFKTQYF
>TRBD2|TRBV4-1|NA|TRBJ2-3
TGCGCCAGCAGCCCCGCCGGACTAGCGGGTCTCACAGATACGCAGTATTTT
CASSPAGLAGLTDTQYF
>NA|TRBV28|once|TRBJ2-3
TGTGCCAGCAGTTTATTTAGCGCCGATACGCAGTATTTT
CASSLFSADTQYF
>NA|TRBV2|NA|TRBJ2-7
TGTGCCAGCAGTGAAAAGTCCCCACCCTCGGGCTCCTACGAGCAGTACTTC
CASSEKSPPSGSYEQYF
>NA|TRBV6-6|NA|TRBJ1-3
TGTGCCATCCGGGGGGCTGCTGGAAACACCATATATTTT
CAIRGAAGNTIYF
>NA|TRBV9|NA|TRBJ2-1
TGTGCCAGCAGCGTAGGTCACGGTAGGGGTGAGCAGTTCTTC
CASSVGHGRGEQFF
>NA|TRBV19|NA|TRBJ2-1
TGTGCCAGTAGTATAGGGCAGTACTACAATGAGCAGTTCTTC
CASSIGQYYNEQFF
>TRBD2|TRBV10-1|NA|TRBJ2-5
TGCGCCAGCAGTGAGAGACTAGCGGGAGGCCGGTTTTTGGAGACCCAGTACTTC
CASSERLAGGRFLETQYF
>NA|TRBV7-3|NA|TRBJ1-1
TGTGCCAGCAGCTTACAGGGCCACCCTAATGAAGCTTTCTTT
CASSLQGHPNEAFF
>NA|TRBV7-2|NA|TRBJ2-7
TGTGCCAGCAGCACCTGGTCAGTCGGGGGTACCTACGAGCAGTACTTC
CASSTWSVGGTYEQYF
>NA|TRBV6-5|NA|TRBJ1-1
TGTGCCAGCGTTAAGTCTGGAGCGGTCGAAGCTTTCTTT
CASVKSGAVEAFF
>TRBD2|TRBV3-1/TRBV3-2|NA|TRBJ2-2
TGTGCCAGCAGCCGGCTAGCGGGCACCGGGGAGCTGTTTTTT
CASSRLAGTGELFF
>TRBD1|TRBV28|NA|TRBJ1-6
TGTGCCAGCAGTAAGACAGGGTATATTTCACCCCTCCACTTT
CASSKTGYISPLHF
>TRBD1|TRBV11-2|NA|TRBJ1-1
TGTGCCAGCAGCTTAGATTCCCCAGGGGGCACCACTGAAGCTTTCTTT
CASSLDSPGGTTEAFF
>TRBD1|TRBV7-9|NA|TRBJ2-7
TGTGCCAGCAGCTCGGGACAGGGGGCGTACGAGCAGTACTTC
CASSSGQGAYEQYF
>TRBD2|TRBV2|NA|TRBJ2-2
TGTGCCAGCCCCTCCGGGACTAGATACACCGGGGAGCTGTTTTTT
CASPSGTRYTGELFF
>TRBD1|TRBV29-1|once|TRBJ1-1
TGCAGCGTCACCCCGGGACAGCCGAACACTGAAGCTTTCTTT
CSVTPGQPNTEAFF
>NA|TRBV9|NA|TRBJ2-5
TGTGCCAGCAGCTTAAACAGGGCTCGAGAGACCCAGTACTTC
CASSLNRARETQYF
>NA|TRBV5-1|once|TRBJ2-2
TGCGCCAGCAGCTCCACACACCTAATCAGGTACACCGGGGAGCTGTTTTTT
CASSSTHLIRYTGELFF